These 26 T cell receptor beta chains share one sample of origin, sequenced in a study of blood T cell repertoires in COVID-19. Clones were sequenced by immunoSEQ multiplex PCR, and TCRdb holds only the in-frame ones, with some missing. The sample has roughly 140,000 clones; 65% to 85% are singletons. Source material: peripheral blood. These receptors came from a woman in her forties or fifties with acute or convalescent COVID-19.

The CDR3 protein is CASSYSGLGYEQYF. The DNA for the CDR3 is TGTGCCAGCAGTTACTCAGGACTAGGCTACGAGCAGTACTTC. The chain is built from TRBV6-5 and TRBJ2-7, with TRBD2 matching over 7 bases. V lost 0 bases, J lost 3 bases, and 2 bases stayed unmatched. The CDR3 is made up of 14 amino acids. Germline CDR1 is MNHEY and CDR2 is SVGAGI.

The chain joins TRBV5-1 to TRBJ1-6; 7 nucleotides match TRBD1. CDR3 length: 15 amino acids. The J segment lost 6 bases and the V segment lost 4 bases, leaving 7 bases of the junction unmatched. Per germline, CDR1 SGHRS and CDR2 YFSETQ. CDR3 coding DNA: TGCGCCAGCAGCCGATCGACAGGGAGTAATTCACCCCTCCACTTT. Its translation: CASSRSTGSNSPLHF.

The rearrangement uses TRBV3-1 (or the pseudogene TRBV3-2) and TRBJ1-2, with TRBD1 matching over 8 bases. Germline CDR1 LGHDT, CDR2 YNNKEL (reference sequence). J lost 6 bases, V lost 2 bases, and 14 bases had no gene match. This CDR3 has 17 residues. CDR3 region: CASSQRLTDRANHGYTF. CDR3 bases: TGTGCCAGCAGCCAAAGGTTGACGGACAGGGCAAATCATGGCTACACCTTC.

The chain has TRBV12-3 or TRBV12-4 and TRBJ1-2; D gene ambiguous. CDR3 size: 13 residues. Trimming took 5 bases from V and 4 from J, leaving 11 bases between them. The CDR3 protein is CASSPDISYGYTF. The DNA of the CDR3 is TGTGCCAGCAGTCCCGACATAAGCTATGGCTACACCTTC.

This clone was recorded a few times. The chain employs TRBV7-9 and TRBJ2-1; 12 bases line up with TRBD2. This CDR3 comprises 16 residues. The junction had 5 bases not matched to a gene; V was cut back by 2 bases and J by 6 bases. Germline CDR1 SEHNR, CDR2 FQNEAQ (reference sequence). The CDR3 loop is CASSLPASGGANEQFF. The CDR3 DNA sequence: TGTGCCAGCAGCTTACCGGCTAGCGGGGGGGCCAATGAGCAGTTCTTC.

V gene TRBV4-2 combines with J gene TRBJ1-4, with TRBD1 as a possible D gene (6 bases). The CDR3 consists of 16 residues. The V gene lost 1 base and the J gene lost 0 bases, with 9 bases spanning the gap. Germline V gene data show CDR1 as LGHNA and CDR2 as YNFKEQ. The CDR3 DNA sequence: TGTGCCAGCAGCCAAGTAAGACAGGCAACTAATGAAAAACTGTTTTTT. Amino acids: CASSQVRQATNEKLFF.

This rearrangement joins TRBV19 to TRBJ2-2, with TRBD1 matching over 8 bases. Trimming took 5 bases from V and 1 from J; bases not matched to a gene: 3. The CDR3 loop spans 15 amino acids. Germline lookup yields CDR1 LNHDA and CDR2 SQIVND (reference sequence). The CDR3 spells CASSYGTGNTGELFF. CDR3 nucleotides: TGTGCCAGTAGTTACGGGACAGGGAACACCGGGGAGCTGTTTTTT. Drawing the rest from reference TRBV19 and TRBJ2-2, the complete variable domain is DGGITQSPKYLFRKEGQNVTLSCEQNLNHDAMYWYRQDPGQGLRLIYYSQIVNDFQKGDIAEGYSVSREKKESFPLTVTSAQKNPTAFYLCASSYGTGNTGELFFGEGSRLTVL.

The V gene is TRBV3-1 (or the pseudogene TRBV3-2), the J gene TRBJ1-1; weak D call: TRBD1 (6 bases). The CDR3 sequence is 13 residues long. Germline CDR1 is LGHDT and CDR2 is YNNKEL (reference sequence). Deletions cut 7 bases from V and 3 bases from J, with 12 bases between. In DNA form, the CDR3 reads TGTGCCAGCACCCAGGGGAGTGACACTGAAGCTTTCTTT. It translates to CASTQGSDTEAFF.

This clone occurred a few times. The CDR3 sequence: CASSAPTGVGEAFF. The CDR3 coding sequence is TGTGCCAGCAGCGCCCCCACAGGGGTTGGTGAAGCTTTCTTT. The rearrangement links TRBV28 to TRBJ1-1, with 7 bases fitting TRBD1. CDR1 and CDR2 from the germline V gene are MDHEN and SYDVKM. Losses at the gene ends were 6 bases for V and 7 bases for J; bases not matched to a gene: 11. This CDR3 has 14 amino acids.

The chain recombines TRBV5-1 with TRBJ1-4, with TRBD1 matching over 8 bases. The CDR3 loop spans 14 amino acids. J gave up 7 bases and V 0 bases, and 2 bases lay outside the gene matches. Per the germline V gene, CDR1 is SGHRS and CDR2 is YFSETQ. CDR3 nucleotide sequence: TGCGCCAGCAGCTTGGTTGGACAGGGTGAAAAACTGTTTTTT. Translated: CASSLVGQGEKLFF.

The chain is built from TRBV6-2 or TRBV6-3 and TRBJ1-4; 10 nucleotides match TRBD1. The CDR3 is made up of 15 amino acids. The germline V gene has CDR1 MNHEY and CDR2 SVGEGT. V shed 5 bases and J 4 bases; nucleotides not matched to a gene: 4. As DNA, the CDR3 is TGTGCCAGCAGTCGGGGACAGGGGTATAATGAAAAACTGTTTTTT. Translation gives CASSRGQGYNEKLFF.

The rearrangement joins TRBV27 to TRBJ2-7, with TRBD1 matching 12 bases. Trimming removed 6 bases from V and 7 bases from J; junction bases left unmatched: 7. Germline loops: CDR1 MNHEY, CDR2 SMNVEV (reference sequence). CDR3 length: 14 amino acids. CDR3 loop: CASRPGQGAGEQYF. CDR3 DNA: TGTGCCAGCAGGCCGGGACAGGGGGCGGGTGAGCAGTACTTC.

Notes on this clone: Relative to the germline gene, one junction end is altered; a read error may explain this. The J gene is TRBJ2-3, the V gene TRBV12-3 or TRBV12-4, with 9 positions matching TRBD1. The CDR3 has 13 amino acids. The CDR3: CASRFGFMDRGRF. For the CDR3, the DNA is TGTGCCAGCAGATTCGGTTTTATGGACAGGGGTCGTTTT.

CDR3 region: CASSSSWLRQGASYEQYF. The CDR3 DNA sequence: TGTGCCAGCAGCTCCTCGTGGCTGAGACAGGGGGCTTCCTACGAGCAGTACTTC. The chain carries TRBV7-2 and TRBJ2-7, with 10 bases lining up with TRBD1. The V and J ends lost 4 bases and 1 base, in that order; junction bases with no gene match: 13. This CDR3 comprises 18 residues. From germline, CDR1 is SGHTA and CDR2 FQGNSA.

This clone has just one count. This chain links TRBV4-2 with TRBJ2-5, with 10 bases matching TRBD2. This CDR3 spans 17 amino acids. J was trimmed by 2 bases and V by 0 bases; bases with no gene match: 6. The germline gives CDR1 LGHNA, CDR2 YNFKEQ. The CDR3 bases are TGTGCCAGCAGCCAAGAGGGTAGCGGGGGGCCGCAAGAGACCCAGTACTTC. Residues: CASSQEGSGGPQETQYF.

The chain couples TRBV3-1 (or the pseudogene TRBV3-2) to TRBJ2-7, with 8 bases fitting TRBD1. The CDR3 has 14 amino acids. Germline V lookup: CDR1 LGHDT, CDR2 YNNKEL (reference sequence). The trim removed 3 bases at V and 4 bases at J, leaving 5 bases unmatched. The DNA of the CDR3 is TGTGCCAGCAGCCACTCGACAGGGGTTTACGAGCAGTACTTC. It codes for CASSHSTGVYEQYF.

The chain recombines TRBV3-1 (or the pseudogene TRBV3-2) with TRBJ2-3; 10 bases agree with TRBD2. This CDR3 spans 19 amino acids. Trimming took 0 bases from V and 2 from J; bases not matched to a gene: 11. Germline CDR1 LGHDT, CDR2 YNNKEL (reference sequence). CDR3 bases: TGTGCCAGCAGCCAAGATCCCTGGACTAGCGGTGAGCCCACAGATACGCAGTATTTT. It encodes CASSQDPWTSGEPTDTQYF.

The V call is TRBV5-1, the J call TRBJ1-1; D unclear. Germline V lookup: CDR1 SGHRS, CDR2 YFSETQ. V was cut by 5 bases and J by 2 bases, with 10 bases left in between. There are 13 residues in the CDR3. The DNA for the CDR3 is TGCGCCAGCAGGGTCGAGCATAACACTGAAGCTTTCTTT. Its translation is CASRVEHNTEAFF. Filled out from reference TRBV5-1 and TRBJ1-1, the complete variable domain reads KAGVTQTPRYLIKTRGQQVTLSCSPISGHRSVSWYQQTPGQGLQFLFEYFSETQRNKGNFPGRFSGRQFSNSRSEMNVSTLELGDSALYLCASRVEHNTEAFFGQGTRLTVV.

This sequence joins TRBV28 and TRBJ1-2, with 9 bases lining up with TRBD1. CDR3 length: 17 amino acids. Trimming at V came to 4 bases and at J to 1 base, leaving 10 bases not matched to a gene. CDR1 and CDR2 (germline): MDHEN, SYDVKM. The CDR3 DNA is TGTGCCAGCAGTTCATATACCCGGGACAGGGATAACTATGGCTACACCTTC. Encoded protein: CASSSYTRDRDNYGYTF.

The chain recombines TRBV13 with TRBJ1-1; no definite D call. Germline-derived CDR1 and CDR2 are PRHDT and FYEKMQ (reference sequence). The CDR3 is 14 residues long. Trimming pared 0 bases from V and 10 bases from J, leaving 15 bases between. The CDR3 loop reads CASSLGGPAGGAFF. As DNA, the CDR3 is TGTGCCAGCAGCTTAGGGGGTCCCGCCGGAGGAGCTTTCTTT.

The rearrangement uses TRBV29-1 and TRBJ1-5; D is unclear. The germline gives CDR1 SQVTM, CDR2 ANQGSEA. The length of the CDR3 is 12 residues. With 7 bases removed from V and 5 bases from J, the gap between germline ends came to 12 bases. The CDR3 protein is CSAGYEDQPQHF. CDR3 DNA sequence: TGCAGCGCTGGGTATGAGGATCAGCCCCAGCATTTT. Looking up the rest from reference TRBV29-1 and TRBJ1-5 gives the full variable domain: SAVISQKPSRDICQRGTSLTIQCQVDSQVTMMFWYRQQPGQSLTLIATANQGSEATYESGFVIDKFPISRPNLTFSTLTVSNMSPEDSSIYLCSAGYEDQPQHFGDGTRLSIL.

The V gene is TRBV2, the J gene TRBJ1-1; 8 nucleotides match TRBD1. The CDR3 spans 13 residues. The V and J ends lost 6 bases and 5 bases, in that order; junction bases with no gene match: 5. The V gene's germline CDR1 is SNHLY and CDR2 FYNNEI. Written as DNA, the CDR3 is TGTGCCAGCAGGGTCAGGGGGCGGACTGAAGCTTTCTTT. This sequence encodes CASRVRGRTEAFF.

The V and J genes are TRBV15 and TRBJ1-4; 7 nucleotides match TRBD1. Germline CDR1 is LNHNV and CDR2 is YYDKDF (reference sequence). This CDR3 is built from 15 residues. Trimming at V came to 1 base and at J to 7 bases, leaving 6 bases not matched to a gene. CDR3 loop: CATSRAPTGTEKLFF. The CDR3 coding sequence is TGTGCCACCAGCAGAGCCCCGACAGGGACTGAAAAACTGTTTTTT.

The J gene is TRBJ1-6, the V gene TRBV3-1 (or the pseudogene TRBV3-2); D is unresolved. V lost 9 bases and J lost 3, with 21 bases in between. Germline V gene sequence: CDR1 LGHDT, CDR2 YNNKEL (reference sequence). The CDR3 is made up of 17 amino acids. CDR3 amino acids: CASRERNRGSYNSPLHF. CDR3 nucleotide sequence: TGTGCCAGTCGGGAACGAAATCGAGGGAGCTATAATTCACCCCTCCACTTT.

The rearrangement uses TRBV6-5 and TRBJ1-3; D might be TRBD1 (5 bases). The CDR3 has 16 residues. Germline assignment: CDR1 MNHEY and CDR2 SVGAGI. Trimming took 0 bases from V and 4 from J, leaving 13 bases between them. CDR3 nucleotides: TGTGCCAGCAGTTACTCTCTCAGGGTCGGGGGAAACACCATATATTTT. Protein product: CASSYSLRVGGNTIYF.

The V gene is TRBV6-2 or TRBV6-3, the J gene TRBJ2-1; 9 positions match TRBD2. The CDR3 has 18 residues. The J segment lost 3 bases and the V segment lost 6 bases, leaving 15 bases of the junction unmatched. Germline V gives CDR1 MNHEY, CDR2 SVGEGT. Here the CDR3 reads CASSPSFGGGAFYNEQFF. The CDR3 nucleotides read TGTGCCAGCAGCCCCAGTTTCGGCGGGGGGGCCTTCTACAATGAGCAGTTCTTC.